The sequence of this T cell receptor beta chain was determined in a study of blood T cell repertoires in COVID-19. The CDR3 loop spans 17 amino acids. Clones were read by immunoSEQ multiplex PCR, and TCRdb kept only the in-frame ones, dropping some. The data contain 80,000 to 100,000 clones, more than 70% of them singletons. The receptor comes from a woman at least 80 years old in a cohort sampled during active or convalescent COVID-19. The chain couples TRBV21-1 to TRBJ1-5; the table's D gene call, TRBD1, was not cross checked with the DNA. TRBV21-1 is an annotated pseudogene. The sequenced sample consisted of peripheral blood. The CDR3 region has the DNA TGTGCCAGCAGCGCCCAGACAGGGGGCACGGGCAATCAGCCCCAGCATTTT. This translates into CASSAQTGGTGNQPQHF.